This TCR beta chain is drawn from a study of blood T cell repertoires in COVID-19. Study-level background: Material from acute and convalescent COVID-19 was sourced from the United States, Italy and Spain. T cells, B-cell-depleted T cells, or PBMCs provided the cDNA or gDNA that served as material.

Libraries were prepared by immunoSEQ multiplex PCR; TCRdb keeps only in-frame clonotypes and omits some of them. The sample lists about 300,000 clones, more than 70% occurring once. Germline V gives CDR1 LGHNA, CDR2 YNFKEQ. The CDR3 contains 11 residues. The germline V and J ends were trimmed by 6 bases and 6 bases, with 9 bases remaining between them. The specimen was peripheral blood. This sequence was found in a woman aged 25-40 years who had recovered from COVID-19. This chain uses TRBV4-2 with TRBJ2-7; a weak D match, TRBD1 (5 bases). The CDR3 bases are TGTGCCAGCAGTTCTAGGGGCGAGCAGTACTTC. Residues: CASSSRGEQYF.